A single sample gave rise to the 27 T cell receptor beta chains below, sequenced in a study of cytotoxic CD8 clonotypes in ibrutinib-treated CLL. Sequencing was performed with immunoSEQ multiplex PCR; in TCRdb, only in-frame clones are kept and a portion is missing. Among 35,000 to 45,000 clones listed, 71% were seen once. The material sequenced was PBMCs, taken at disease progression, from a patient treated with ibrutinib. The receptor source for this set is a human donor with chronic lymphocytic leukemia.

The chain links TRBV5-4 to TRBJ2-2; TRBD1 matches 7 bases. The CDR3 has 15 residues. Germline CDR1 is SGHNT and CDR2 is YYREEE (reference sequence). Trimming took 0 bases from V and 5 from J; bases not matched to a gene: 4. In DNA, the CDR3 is TGTGCCAGCAGCTTGGACAGGGGCAGGACCGGGGAGCTGTTTTTT. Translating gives CASSLDRGRTGELFF.

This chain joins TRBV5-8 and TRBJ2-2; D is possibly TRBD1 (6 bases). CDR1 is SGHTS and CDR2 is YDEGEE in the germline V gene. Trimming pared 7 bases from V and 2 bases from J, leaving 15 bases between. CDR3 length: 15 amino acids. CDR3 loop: CASGPRGINTGELFF. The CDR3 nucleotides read TGTGCCAGCGGTCCCAGGGGAATAAACACCGGGGAGCTGTTTTTT.

In DNA, the CDR3 is TGTGCCAGTCGGAAGGGCGCCACTTCAACTAATGAAAAACTGTTTTTT. Its protein product is CASRKGATSTNEKLFF. J is TRBJ1-4 and V is TRBV19, with D unresolved. Trimming cost V 8 bases and J 0 bases, with 16 bases left between them. The length of the CDR3 is 16 residues. Per the germline V gene, CDR1 is LNHDA and CDR2 is SQIVND (reference sequence).

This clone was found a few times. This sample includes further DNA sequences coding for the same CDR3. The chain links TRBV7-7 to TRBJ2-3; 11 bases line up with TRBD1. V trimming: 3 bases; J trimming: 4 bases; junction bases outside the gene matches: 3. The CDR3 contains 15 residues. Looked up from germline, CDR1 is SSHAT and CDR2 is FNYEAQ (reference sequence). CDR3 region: CASSLGQGGADTQYF. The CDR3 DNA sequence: TGTGCCAGCAGCTTGGGACAGGGGGGCGCAGATACGCAGTATTTT.

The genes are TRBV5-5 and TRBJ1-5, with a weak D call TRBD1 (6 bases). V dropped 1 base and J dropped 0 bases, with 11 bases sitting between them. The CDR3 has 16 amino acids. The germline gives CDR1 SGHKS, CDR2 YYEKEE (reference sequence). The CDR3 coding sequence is TGTGCCAGCAGCTTGAGGGGGTTCAGTAGCAATCAGCCCCAGCATTTT. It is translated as CASSLRGFSSNQPQHF.

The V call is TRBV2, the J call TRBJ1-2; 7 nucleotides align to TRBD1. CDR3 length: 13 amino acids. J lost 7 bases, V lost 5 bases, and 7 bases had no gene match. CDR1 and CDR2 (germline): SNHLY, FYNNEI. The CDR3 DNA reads TGTGCCAGCAGTAGTGGACAGGTTCGTGGCTACACCTTC. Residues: CASSSGQVRGYTF.

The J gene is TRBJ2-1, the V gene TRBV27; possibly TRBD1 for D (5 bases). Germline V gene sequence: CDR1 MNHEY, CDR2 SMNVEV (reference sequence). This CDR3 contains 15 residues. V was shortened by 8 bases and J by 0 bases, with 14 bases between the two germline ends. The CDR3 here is CASGRTPSSYNEQFF. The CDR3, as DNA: TGTGCCAGCGGACGGACACCGAGCTCCTACAATGAGCAGTTCTTC.

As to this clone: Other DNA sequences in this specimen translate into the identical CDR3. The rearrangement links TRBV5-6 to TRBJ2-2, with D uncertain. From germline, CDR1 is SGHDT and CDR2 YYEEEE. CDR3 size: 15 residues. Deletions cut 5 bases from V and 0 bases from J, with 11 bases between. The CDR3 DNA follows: TGTGCCAGCAGTTCCGATCCGGCGAACACCGGGGAGCTGTTTTTT. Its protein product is CASSSDPANTGELFF.

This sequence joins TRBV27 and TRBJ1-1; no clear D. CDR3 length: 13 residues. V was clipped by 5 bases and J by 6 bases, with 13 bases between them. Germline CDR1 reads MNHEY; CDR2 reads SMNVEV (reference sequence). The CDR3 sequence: CASSSIPLAEAFF. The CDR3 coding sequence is TGTGCCAGCAGTAGTATCCCCCTTGCTGAAGCTTTCTTT.

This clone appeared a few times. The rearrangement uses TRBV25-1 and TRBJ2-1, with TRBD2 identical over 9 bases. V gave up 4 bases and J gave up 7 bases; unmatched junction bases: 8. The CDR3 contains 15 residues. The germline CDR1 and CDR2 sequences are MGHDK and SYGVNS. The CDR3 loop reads CASSGLAGVGNEQFF. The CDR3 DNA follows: TGTGCCAGCAGTGGCTTAGCGGGGGTAGGGAATGAGCAGTTCTTC.

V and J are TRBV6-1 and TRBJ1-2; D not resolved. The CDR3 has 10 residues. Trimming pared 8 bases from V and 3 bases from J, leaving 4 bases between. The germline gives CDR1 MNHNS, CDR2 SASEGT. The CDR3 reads CASADYGYTF. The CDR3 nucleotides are TGTGCCAGCGCCGACTATGGCTACACCTTC.

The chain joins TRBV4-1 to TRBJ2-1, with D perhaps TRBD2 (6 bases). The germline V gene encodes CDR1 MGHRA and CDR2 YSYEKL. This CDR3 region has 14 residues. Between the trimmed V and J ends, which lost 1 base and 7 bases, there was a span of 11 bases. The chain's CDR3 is CASSQGRDGNEQFF. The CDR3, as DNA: TGCGCCAGCAGCCAAGGGAGGGATGGGAATGAGCAGTTCTTC.

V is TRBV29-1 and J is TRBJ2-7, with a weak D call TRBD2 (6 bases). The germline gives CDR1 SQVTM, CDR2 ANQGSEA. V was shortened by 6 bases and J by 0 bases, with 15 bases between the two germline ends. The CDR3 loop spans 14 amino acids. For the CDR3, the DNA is TGCAGCGTGGGCGGGACGGGAAGCTCCTACGAGCAGTACTTC. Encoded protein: CSVGGTGSSYEQYF.

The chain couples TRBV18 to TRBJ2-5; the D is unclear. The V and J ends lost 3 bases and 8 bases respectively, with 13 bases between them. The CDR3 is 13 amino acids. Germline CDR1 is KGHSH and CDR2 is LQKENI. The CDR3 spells CASSPGIVYTQYF. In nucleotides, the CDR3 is TGTGCCAGCTCACCGGGAATCGTGTACACCCAGTACTTC.

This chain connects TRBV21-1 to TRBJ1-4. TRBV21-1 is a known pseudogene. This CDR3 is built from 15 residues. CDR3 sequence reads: CASSRRTSTNEKLFF. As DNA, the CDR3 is TGTGCCAGCAGCAGACGGACTTCAACTAATGAAAAACTGTTTTTT.

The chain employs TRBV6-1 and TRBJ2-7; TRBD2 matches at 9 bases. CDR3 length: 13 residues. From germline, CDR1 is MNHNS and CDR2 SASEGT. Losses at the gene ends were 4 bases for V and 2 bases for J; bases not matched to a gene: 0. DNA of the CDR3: TGTGCCAGCAGTGCTAGCGGGGCCTACGAGCAGTACTTC. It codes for CASSASGAYEQYF.

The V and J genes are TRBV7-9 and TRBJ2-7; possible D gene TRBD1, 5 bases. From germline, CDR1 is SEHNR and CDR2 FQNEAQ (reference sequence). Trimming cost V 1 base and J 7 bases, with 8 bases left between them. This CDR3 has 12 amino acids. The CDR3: CASSLEGPEQYF. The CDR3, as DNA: TGTGCCAGCAGCTTAGAGGGGCCGGAGCAGTACTTC. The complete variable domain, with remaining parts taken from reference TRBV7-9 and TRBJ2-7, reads DTGVSQNPRHKITKRGQNVTFRCDPISEHNRLYWYRQTLGQGPEFLTYFQNEAQLEKSRLLSDRFSAERPKGSFSTLEIQRTEQGDSAMYLCASSLEGPEQYFGPGTRLTVT.

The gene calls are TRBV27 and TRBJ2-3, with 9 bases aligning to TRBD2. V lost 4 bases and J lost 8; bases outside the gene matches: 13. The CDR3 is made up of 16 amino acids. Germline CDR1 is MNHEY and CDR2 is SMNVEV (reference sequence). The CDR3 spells CASSSPPGLAGATQYF. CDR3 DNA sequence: TGTGCCAGCAGTTCACCCCCGGGACTAGCTGGGGCTACGCAGTATTTT.

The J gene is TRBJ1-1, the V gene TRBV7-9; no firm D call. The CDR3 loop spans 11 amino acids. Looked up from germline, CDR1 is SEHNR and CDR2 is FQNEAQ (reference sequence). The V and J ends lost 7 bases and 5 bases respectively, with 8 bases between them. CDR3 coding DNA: TGTGCCAGCATCGTGGGAACTGAAGCTTTCTTT. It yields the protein CASIVGTEAFF. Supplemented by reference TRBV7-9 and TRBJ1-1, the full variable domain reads DTGVSQNPRHKITKRGQNVTFRCDPISEHNRLYWYRQTLGQGPEFLTYFQNEAQLEKSRLLSDRFSAERPKGSFSTLEIQRTEQGDSAMYLCASIVGTEAFFGQGTRLTVV.

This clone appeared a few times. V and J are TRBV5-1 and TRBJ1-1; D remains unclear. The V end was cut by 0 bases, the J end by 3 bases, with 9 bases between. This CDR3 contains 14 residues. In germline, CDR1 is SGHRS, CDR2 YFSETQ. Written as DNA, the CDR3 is TGCGCCAGCAGCTTGGGTGTCTTGGACACTGAAGCTTTCTTT. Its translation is CASSLGVLDTEAFF.

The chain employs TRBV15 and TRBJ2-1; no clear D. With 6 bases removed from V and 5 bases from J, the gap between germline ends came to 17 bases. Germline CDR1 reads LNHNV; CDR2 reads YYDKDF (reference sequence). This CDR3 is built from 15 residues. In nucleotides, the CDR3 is TGTGCCACCAGTAAAGGTCGCGACGGACACAATGAGCAGTTCTTC. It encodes CATSKGRDGHNEQFF.

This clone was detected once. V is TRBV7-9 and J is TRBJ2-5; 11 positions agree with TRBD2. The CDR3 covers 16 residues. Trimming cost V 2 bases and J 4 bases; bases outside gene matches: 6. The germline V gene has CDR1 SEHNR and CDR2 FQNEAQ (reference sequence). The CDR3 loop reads CASSLLAGGIGETQYF. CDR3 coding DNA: TGTGCCAGCAGCTTACTAGCGGGGGGAATCGGAGAGACCCAGTACTTC.

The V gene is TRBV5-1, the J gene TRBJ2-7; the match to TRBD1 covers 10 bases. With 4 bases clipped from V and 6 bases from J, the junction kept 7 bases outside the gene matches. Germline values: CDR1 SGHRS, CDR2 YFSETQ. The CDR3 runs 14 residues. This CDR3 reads CASSRGTGEGEQYF. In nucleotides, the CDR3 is TGCGCCAGCAGCCGTGGGACAGGGGAGGGCGAGCAGTACTTC.

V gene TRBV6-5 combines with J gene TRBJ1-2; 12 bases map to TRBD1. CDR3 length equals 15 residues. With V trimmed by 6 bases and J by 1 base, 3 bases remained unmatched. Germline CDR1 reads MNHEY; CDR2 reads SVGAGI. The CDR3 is CASRGQGAGNYGYTF. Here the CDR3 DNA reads TGTGCCAGCAGGGGACAGGGGGCCGGTAACTATGGCTACACCTTC.

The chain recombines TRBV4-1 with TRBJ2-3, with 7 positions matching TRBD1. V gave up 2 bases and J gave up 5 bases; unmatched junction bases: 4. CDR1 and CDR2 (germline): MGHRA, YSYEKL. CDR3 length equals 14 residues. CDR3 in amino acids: CASSQFAGGDTQYF. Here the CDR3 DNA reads TGCGCCAGCAGCCAATTTGCAGGGGGAGATACGCAGTATTTT.

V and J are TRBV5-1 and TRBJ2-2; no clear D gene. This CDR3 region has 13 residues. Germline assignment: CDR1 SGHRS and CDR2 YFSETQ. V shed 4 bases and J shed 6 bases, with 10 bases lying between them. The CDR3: CASSPVGSGELFF. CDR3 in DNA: TGCGCCAGCAGCCCGGTTGGGTCCGGGGAGCTGTTTTTT.

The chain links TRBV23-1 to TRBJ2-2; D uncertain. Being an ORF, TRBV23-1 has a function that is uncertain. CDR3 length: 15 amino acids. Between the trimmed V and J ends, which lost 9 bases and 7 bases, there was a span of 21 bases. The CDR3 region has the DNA TGCGCCAGGCCTGGTCTCCTATCCTCTCTCGGGGAGCTGTTTTTT. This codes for CARPGLLSSLGELFF.